This T cell receptor beta chain was sequenced during a study of T-cell reconstitution after alpha-beta-depleted transplantation in children. Points from the study as a whole: Expanded clones from the graft, numbering several hundred, reportedly supplied alpha-beta T cells about two months after transplant.

V lost 3 bases and J lost 0, with 10 bases in between. Germline V CDR1 and CDR2: SGHDN, FVKESK. The CDR3 contains 15 residues. This clonotype was found many times. The target antigen is unknown. It was with unique molecular identifiers that the TCRbeta library was prepared. TCRdb re-called the PCR reads with MiXCR, one entry per CDR3 protein. The table includes hundreds of thousands of distinct CDR3 sequences, roughly 14% detected once. The chain has TRBV14 and TRBJ2-3, with D tentatively TRBD1 (6 bases). The clonotype was recovered from a girl between 2 and 10 years old with congenital amegakaryocytic thrombocytopenia, due to receive a stem cell transplant. Sequenced here: PBMCs, sampled before TCRalphabeta/CD19-depleted stem cell transplant. Here the CDR3 reads CASSHHRASTDTQYF. The CDR3 DNA reads as TGTGCCAGCAGCCACCACAGGGCTAGCACAGATACGCAGTATTTT.